This T cell receptor (beta chain) was sequenced during a study of patients and donors after allogeneic stem cell transplantation. This clonotype was seen many times. Trimming took 1 base from V and 6 from J, leaving 10 bases between them. This CDR3 contains 13 residues. Germline V gene lookup returns CDR1 SGHNT and CDR2 YENEEA. TCRdb used MiXCR to reprocess the RT-PCR reads, holding one entry per CDR3 protein. The table has 25,000 to 30,000 distinct CDR3 sequences, around 7.9% seen once. The source is a human donor who was either an allogeneic HSCT recipient or a stem cell or donor lymphocyte infusion donor (not recorded which). It is not recorded whose cells these are; they may come from a transplant donor. The V call is TRBV11-3, the J call TRBJ2-7, with D possibly called TRBD1 or TRBD2 (5 bases each). Sequencing input: blood, either unsorted or a sorted T cell fraction (not recorded which). CDR3 nucleotide sequence: TGTGCCAGCAGCTTAGGACCCGGGGCCGAGCAGTACTTC. Its protein is CASSLGPGAEQYF.